The clone carrying this T cell receptor beta chain was counted a few times. The sample originates from a study of blood T cells in healthy people across ages. A second roughly 6 to 11 cycle PCR used barcoded and J-beta primers. TCRdb reprocessed the 5' RACE reads via MiXCR and lists one record per CDR3 protein. This sample carries roughly 1,000,000 distinct CDR3 sequences, around 27% of them seen once, and the ten largest clones take around 0.75%. CDR1 is SNHLY and CDR2 is FYNNEI in the germline V gene. The CDR3 contains 13 residues. Between the trimmed V and J ends, which lost 7 bases and 5 bases, there was a span of 14 bases. The data also belong to a second study, concerning T cells of mothers and their children.

The clonotype originates from a girl aged 2-9 years in good health. This sequence joins TRBV2 and TRBJ2-5; possibly TRBD2 for D (6 bases). Sequencing input: blood. CDR3 region: CASKSRGLETQYF. DNA of the CDR3: TGTGCCAGCAAAAGCCGGGGGTTGGAGACCCAGTACTTC.